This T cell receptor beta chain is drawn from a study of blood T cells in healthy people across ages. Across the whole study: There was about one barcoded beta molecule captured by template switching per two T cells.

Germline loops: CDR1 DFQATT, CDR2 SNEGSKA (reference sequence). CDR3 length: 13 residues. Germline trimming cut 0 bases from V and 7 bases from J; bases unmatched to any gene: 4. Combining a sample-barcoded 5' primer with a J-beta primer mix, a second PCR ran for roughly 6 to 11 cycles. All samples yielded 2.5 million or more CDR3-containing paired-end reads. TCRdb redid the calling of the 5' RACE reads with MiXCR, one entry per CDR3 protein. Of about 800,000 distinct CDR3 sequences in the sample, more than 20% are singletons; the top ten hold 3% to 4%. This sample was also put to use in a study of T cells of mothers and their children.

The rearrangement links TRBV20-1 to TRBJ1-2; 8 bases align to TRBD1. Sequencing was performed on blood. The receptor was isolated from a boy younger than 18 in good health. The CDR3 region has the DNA TGCAGTGCTAGAGAGACAGGGGCCAGTGGCTACACCTTC. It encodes CSARETGASGYTF.